A single T cell receptor beta chain is shown here with its context. Its antigen is unknown. The data belong to a study of vaccination and CD4 T cells after COVID-19. Study as a whole: Of the convalescent patients, who were SARS-CoV-2 positive by nasal swab PCR, under ten had mild and one severe disease. The convalescents, six males and four females, included two who were Hispanic.

The CDR3 runs 14 residues. CDR1 is MDHEN, CDR2 SYDVKM, per germline. V was cut by 6 bases and J by 7 bases, with 15 bases left in between. Whole-study findings and limits: For convalescent patients, 304 of the 307 vaccine-specific clones analyzed were classified as spike mono-reactive.

TCRdb reprocessed the PCR reads with MiXCR, giving one entry per CDR3 protein. The sample has tens of thousands of distinct CDR3 sequences, around 50% seen once. Material: CD4+ T cells from blood, obtained before SARS-CoV-2 vaccination. This chain uses TRBV28 with TRBJ2-2; D not certain. This sequence originates from a human donor who had recovered from COVID-19. CDR3 residues: CASSIGPGGGELFF. CDR3 in DNA: TGTGCCAGCAGCATAGGTCCAGGTGGCGGGGAGCTGTTTTTT.